This T cell receptor (beta chain) was recorded in a study of control samples from healthy donors and cancer patients. Repertoires were generated with immunoSEQ multiplex PCR, while TCRdb's copy carries only in-frame clones and drops some. Its table lists about 200,000 clones. The V segment lost 3 bases and the J segment 10 bases; nucleotides outside the gene matches: 12. The germline V gene has CDR1 SNHLY and CDR2 FYNNEI. The CDR3 is 16 residues long. This TCR was sampled from a woman aged 25 to 39 in good health. Sequencing was performed on blood. The J gene is TRBJ1-6, the V gene TRBV2; TRBD1 matches at 7 bases. The CDR3 loop is CASSEEGGENGSPLHF. DNA of the CDR3: TGTGCCAGCAGTGAGGAAGGGGGCGAAAATGGATCACCCCTCCACTTT.